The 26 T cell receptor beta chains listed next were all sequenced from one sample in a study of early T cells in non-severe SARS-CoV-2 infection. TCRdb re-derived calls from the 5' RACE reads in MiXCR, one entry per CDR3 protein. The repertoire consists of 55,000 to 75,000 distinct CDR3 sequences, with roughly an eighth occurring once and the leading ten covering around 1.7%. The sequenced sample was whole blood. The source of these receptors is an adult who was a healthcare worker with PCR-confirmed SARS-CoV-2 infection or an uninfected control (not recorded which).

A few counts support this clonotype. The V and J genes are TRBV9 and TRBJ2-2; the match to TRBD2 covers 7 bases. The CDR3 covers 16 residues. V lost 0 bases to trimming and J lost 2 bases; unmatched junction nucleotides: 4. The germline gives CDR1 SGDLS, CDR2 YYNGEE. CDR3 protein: CASSVGLADNTGELFF. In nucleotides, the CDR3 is TGTGCCAGCAGCGTAGGGCTAGCGGATAACACCGGGGAGCTGTTTTTT.

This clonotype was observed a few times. The CDR3 nucleotides are TGTGCCACCAGTGATTCTGGGACTAGCGGGGGACTCAATGAGCAGTTCTTC. It is translated as CATSDSGTSGGLNEQFF. The gene calls are TRBV24-1 and TRBJ2-1, with 14 bases aligning to TRBD2. Germline CDR1 is KGHDR and CDR2 is SFDVKD. The CDR3 has 17 residues. The V segment lost 2 bases and the J segment 6 bases; nucleotides outside the gene matches: 5.

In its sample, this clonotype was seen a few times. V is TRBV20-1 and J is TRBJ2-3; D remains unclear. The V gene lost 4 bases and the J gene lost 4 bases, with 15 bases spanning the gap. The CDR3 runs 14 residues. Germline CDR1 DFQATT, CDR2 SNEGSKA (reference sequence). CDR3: CSAILPATSDTQYF. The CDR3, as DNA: TGCAGTGCTATTCTCCCAGCTACATCAGATACGCAGTATTTT.

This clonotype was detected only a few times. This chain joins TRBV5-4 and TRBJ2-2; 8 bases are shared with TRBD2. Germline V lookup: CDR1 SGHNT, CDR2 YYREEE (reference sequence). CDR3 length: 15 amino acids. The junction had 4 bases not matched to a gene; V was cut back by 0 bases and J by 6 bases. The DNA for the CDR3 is TGTGCCAGCAGCTTGGTGTCCGGGGGGGCCGGGGAGCTGTTTTTT. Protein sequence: CASSLVSGGAGELFF.

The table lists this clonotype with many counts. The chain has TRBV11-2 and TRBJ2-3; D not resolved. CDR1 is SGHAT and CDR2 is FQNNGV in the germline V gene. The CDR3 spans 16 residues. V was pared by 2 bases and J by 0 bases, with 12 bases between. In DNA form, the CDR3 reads TGTGCCAGCAGCTTAACCCTCTCCACTAGCACAGATACGCAGTATTTT. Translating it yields CASSLTLSTSTDTQYF.

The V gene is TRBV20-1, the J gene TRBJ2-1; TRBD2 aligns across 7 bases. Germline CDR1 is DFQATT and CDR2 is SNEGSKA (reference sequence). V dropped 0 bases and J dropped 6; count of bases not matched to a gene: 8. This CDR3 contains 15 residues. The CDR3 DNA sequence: TGCAGTGCTAGAGACCCTAGCGGTGGGCCCAATGAGCAGTTCTTC. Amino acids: CSARDPSGGPNEQFF.

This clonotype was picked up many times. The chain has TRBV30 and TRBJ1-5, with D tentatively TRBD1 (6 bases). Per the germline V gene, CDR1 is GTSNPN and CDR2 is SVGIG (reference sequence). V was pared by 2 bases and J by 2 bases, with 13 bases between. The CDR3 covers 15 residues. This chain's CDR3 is CAWSLRAGGNQPQHF. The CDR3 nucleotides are TGTGCCTGGAGTCTGCGGGCAGGGGGCAATCAGCCCCAGCATTTT.

The CDR3 bases are TGTGCCAGTCGAGACGTGTTGGGGCAGCGCGCCGGCTACACCTTC. Translating gives CASRDVLGQRAGYTF. The V gene is TRBV19, the J gene TRBJ1-2; D possibly corresponds to TRBD1 (5 bases). CDR3 size: 15 residues. With 8 bases removed from V and 8 bases from J, the gap between germline ends came to 24 bases. Looked up from germline, CDR1 is LNHDA and CDR2 is SQIVND (reference sequence).

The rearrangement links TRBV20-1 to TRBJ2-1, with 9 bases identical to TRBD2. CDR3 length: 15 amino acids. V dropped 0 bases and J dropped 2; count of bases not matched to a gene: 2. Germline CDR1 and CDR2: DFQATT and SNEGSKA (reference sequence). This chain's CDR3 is CSARDRGGAYNEQFF. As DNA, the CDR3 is TGCAGTGCTAGAGATCGCGGGGGGGCCTACAATGAGCAGTTCTTC.

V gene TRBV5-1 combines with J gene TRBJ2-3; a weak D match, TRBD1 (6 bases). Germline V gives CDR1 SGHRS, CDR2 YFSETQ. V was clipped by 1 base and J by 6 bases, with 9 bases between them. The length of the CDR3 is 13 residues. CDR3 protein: CASSLRGHDTQYF. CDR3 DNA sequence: TGCGCCAGCAGCTTGAGGGGACATGATACGCAGTATTTT.

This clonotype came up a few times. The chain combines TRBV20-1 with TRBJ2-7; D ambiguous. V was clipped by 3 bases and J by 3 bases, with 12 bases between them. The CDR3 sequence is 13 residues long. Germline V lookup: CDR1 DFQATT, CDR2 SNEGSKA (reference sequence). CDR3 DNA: TGCAGTGCTAGTAAGCTACAGAACTACGAGCAGTACTTC. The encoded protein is CSASKLQNYEQYF.

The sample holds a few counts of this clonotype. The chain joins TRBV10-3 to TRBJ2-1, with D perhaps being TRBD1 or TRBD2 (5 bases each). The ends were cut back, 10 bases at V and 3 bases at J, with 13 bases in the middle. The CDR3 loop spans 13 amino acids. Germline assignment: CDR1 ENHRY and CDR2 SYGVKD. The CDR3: CATGPRGYNEQFF. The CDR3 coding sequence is TGTGCCACAGGACCGAGGGGCTACAATGAGCAGTTCTTC.

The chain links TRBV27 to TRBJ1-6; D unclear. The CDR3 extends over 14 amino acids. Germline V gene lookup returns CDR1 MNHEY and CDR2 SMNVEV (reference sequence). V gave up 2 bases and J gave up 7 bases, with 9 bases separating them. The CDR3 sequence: CASSLNRRNSPLHF. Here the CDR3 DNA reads TGTGCCAGCAGTTTAAACCGGAGGAATTCACCCCTCCACTTT.

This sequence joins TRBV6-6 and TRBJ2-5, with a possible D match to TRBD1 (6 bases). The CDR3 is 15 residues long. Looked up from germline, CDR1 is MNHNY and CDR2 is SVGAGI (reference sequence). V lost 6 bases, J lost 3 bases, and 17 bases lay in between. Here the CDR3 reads CASSPRPDREETQYF. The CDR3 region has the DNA TGTGCCAGCAGCCCTCGCCCGGACAGAGAAGAGACCCAGTACTTC.

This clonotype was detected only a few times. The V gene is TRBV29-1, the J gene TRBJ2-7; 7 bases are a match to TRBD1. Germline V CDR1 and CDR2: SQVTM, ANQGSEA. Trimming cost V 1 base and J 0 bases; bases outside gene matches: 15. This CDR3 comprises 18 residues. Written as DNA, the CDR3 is TGCAGCGTTGAAGTCCGGGACAGCCCTTCGCCGGGCTCCTACGAGCAGTACTTC. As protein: CSVEVRDSPSPGSYEQYF.

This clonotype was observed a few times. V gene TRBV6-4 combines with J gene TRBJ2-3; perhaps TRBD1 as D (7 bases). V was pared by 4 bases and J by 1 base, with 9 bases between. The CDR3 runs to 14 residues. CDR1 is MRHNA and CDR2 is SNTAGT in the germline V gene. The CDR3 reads CASSGRGGTDTQYF. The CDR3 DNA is TGTGCCAGCAGTGGCAGGGGGGGCACAGATACGCAGTATTTT.

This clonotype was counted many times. The chain's CDR3 is CSAVQGAGSNQPQHF. In DNA form, the CDR3 reads TGCAGTGCTGTCCAGGGGGCAGGGAGCAATCAGCCCCAGCATTTT. The rearrangement joins TRBV20-1 to TRBJ1-5, with TRBD1 matching 8 bases. Germline trimming cut 5 bases from V and 1 base from J; bases unmatched to any gene: 7. Germline V gene sequence: CDR1 DFQATT, CDR2 SNEGSKA (reference sequence). The CDR3 has 15 amino acids.

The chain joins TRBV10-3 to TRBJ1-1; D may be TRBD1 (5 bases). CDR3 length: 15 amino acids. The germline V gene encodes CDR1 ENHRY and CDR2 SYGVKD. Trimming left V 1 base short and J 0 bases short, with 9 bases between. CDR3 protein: CAISEWGTVNTEAFF. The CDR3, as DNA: TGTGCCATCAGTGAGTGGGGGACGGTGAACACTGAAGCTTTCTTT.

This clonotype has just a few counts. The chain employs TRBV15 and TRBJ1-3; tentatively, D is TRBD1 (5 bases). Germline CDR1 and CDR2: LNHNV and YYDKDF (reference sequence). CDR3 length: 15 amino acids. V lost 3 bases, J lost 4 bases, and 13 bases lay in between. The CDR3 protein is CATSRDNRSGNTIYF. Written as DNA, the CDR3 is TGTGCCACCAGCAGGGATAACAGGTCCGGAAACACCATATATTTT.

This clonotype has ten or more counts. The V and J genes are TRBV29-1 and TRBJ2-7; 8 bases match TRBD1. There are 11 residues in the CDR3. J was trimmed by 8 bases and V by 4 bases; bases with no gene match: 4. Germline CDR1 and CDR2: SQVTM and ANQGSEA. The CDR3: CSVGTGFQQYF. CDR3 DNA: TGCAGCGTTGGGACAGGGTTCCAGCAGTACTTC.

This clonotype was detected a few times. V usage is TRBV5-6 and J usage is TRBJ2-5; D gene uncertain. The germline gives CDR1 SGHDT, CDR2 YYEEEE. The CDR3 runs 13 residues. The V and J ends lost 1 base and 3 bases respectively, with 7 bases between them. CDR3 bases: TGTGCCAGCAGCTTGCCAGATAAAGAGACCCAGTACTTC. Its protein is CASSLPDKETQYF.

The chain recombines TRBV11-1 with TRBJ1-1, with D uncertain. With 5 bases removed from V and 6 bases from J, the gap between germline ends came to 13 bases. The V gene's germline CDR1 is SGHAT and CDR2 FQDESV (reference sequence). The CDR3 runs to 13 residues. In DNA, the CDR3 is TGTGCCAGCAGCCCCCCCGGGGAGTCTGAAGCTTTCTTT. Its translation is CASSPPGESEAFF.

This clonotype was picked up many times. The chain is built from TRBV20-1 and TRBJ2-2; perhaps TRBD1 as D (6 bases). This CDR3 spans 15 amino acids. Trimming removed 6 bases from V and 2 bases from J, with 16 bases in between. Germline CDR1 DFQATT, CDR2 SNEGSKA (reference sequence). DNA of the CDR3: TGCAGTGCCAAAAGGACAGAACTCAACACCGGGGAGCTGTTTTTT. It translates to CSAKRTELNTGELFF.

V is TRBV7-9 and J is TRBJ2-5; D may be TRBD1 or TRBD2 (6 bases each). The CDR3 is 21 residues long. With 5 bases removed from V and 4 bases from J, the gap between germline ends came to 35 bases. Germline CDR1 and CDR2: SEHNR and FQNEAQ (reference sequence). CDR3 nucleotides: TGTGCCAGCAGCGTATCACGATGGGACGTTTTGCACGGGGGCCAACGAGAGACCCAGTACTTC. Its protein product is CASSVSRWDVLHGGQRETQYF.

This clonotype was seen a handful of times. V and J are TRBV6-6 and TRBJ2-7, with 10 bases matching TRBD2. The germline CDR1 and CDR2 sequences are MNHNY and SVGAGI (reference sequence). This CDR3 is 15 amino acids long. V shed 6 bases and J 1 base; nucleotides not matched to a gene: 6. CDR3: CASRVTSGASYEQYF. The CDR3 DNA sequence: TGTGCCAGCAGAGTAACTAGCGGGGCATCCTACGAGCAGTACTTC.

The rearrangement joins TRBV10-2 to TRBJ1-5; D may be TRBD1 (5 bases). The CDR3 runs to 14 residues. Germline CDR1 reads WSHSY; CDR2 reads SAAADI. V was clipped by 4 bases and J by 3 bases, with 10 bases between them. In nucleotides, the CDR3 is TGCGCCAGCAGTGCGGGGGGGTACAATCAGCCCCAGCATTTT. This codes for CASSAGGYNQPQHF.